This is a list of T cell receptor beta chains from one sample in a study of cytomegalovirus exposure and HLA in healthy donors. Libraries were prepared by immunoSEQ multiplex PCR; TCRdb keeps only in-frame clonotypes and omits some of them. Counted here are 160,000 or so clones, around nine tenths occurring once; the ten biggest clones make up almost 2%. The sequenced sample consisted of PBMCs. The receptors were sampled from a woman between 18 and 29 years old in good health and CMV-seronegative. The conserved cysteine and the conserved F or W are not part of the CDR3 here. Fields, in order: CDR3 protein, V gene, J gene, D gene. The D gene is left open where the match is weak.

CDR3 protein: ASSEDGGAATEAF
V gene: TRBV6-1
J gene: TRBJ1-1
D gene: -

CDR3 protein: ASSLDRDQPQH
V gene: TRBV7-6
J gene: TRBJ1-5
D gene: -

CDR3 protein: ATRKLQGPEGTEAF
V gene: TRBV10-3
J gene: TRBJ1-1
D gene: TRBD1

CDR3 protein: ASSYGGAYGYT
V gene: TRBV6-5
J gene: TRBJ1-2
D gene: -

CDR3 protein: ASSYQGSSYEQY
V gene: TRBV11-3
J gene: TRBJ2-7
D gene: -

CDR3 protein: ASSLQGARTYNEQF
V gene: TRBV27
J gene: TRBJ2-1
D gene: TRBD1

CDR3 protein: AWESGVNEKLF
V gene: TRBV30
J gene: TRBJ1-4
D gene: -

CDR3 protein: ASSGSSYEQY
V gene: TRBV7-9
J gene: -
D gene: -

CDR3 protein: ASSEEVPVVMEPQH
V gene: TRBV6-1
J gene: TRBJ1-5
D gene: -

CDR3 protein: ASSYSVGTTLYEQY
V gene: TRBV6-5
J gene: TRBJ2-7
D gene: -

CDR3 protein: ASSLSALGGTEAF
V gene: TRBV28
J gene: TRBJ1-1
D gene: -

CDR3 protein: ASSYYSNTEAF
V gene: TRBV27
J gene: TRBJ1-1
D gene: -

CDR3 protein: ASSPIKDRGGNTIY
V gene: TRBV18
J gene: TRBJ1-3
D gene: TRBD1

CDR3 protein: ASSMGQGYEQY
V gene: TRBV19
J gene: TRBJ2-7
D gene: -

CDR3 protein: ASSQSNYGYT
V gene: TRBV6-6
J gene: TRBJ1-2
D gene: -

CDR3 protein: ASSTYTGELF
V gene: TRBV2
J gene: TRBJ2-2
D gene: -

CDR3 protein: ASPPLRGQGGTEAF
V gene: TRBV2
J gene: TRBJ1-1
D gene: TRBD1

CDR3 protein: ASSGAVVSSGANVLT
V gene: TRBV11-2
J gene: TRBJ2-6
D gene: -

CDR3 protein: ASSLDPDREELF
V gene: TRBV5-1
J gene: TRBJ1-4
D gene: TRBD1

CDR3 protein: ASSSGRDRVNYEQY
V gene: TRBV5-1
J gene: TRBJ2-7
D gene: TRBD1

CDR3 protein: ASSRTPALTDTQY
V gene: TRBV6-5
J gene: TRBJ2-3
D gene: -

CDR3 protein: ASSTGQETQY
V gene: TRBV19
J gene: TRBJ2-5
D gene: -

CDR3 protein: ASSSGTGAREQF
V gene: TRBV6-5
J gene: TRBJ2-1
D gene: TRBD1

CDR3 protein: ASSFSGPTEAF
V gene: TRBV7-9
J gene: TRBJ1-1
D gene: -

CDR3 protein: SVGEQEYYGYT
V gene: TRBV29-1
J gene: TRBJ1-2
D gene: -

CDR3 protein: ASSFIGDDQPQH
V gene: TRBV27
J gene: TRBJ1-5
D gene: -

CDR3 protein: ASSVDTSRSYEQY
V gene: TRBV2
J gene: TRBJ2-7
D gene: -

CDR3 protein: ATAWSGYGNQPQH
V gene: TRBV27
J gene: TRBJ1-5
D gene: -

CDR3 protein: ASSLASTGVTGNTIY
V gene: TRBV5-1
J gene: TRBJ1-3
D gene: TRBD1

CDR3 protein: ASSPRWATDRSGANVLT
V gene: TRBV18
J gene: TRBJ2-6
D gene: -

CDR3 protein: ASSPLTSGSYEQY
V gene: TRBV9
J gene: TRBJ2-7
D gene: TRBD2

CDR3 protein: SADRGGGYT
V gene: TRBV20-1
J gene: TRBJ1-2
D gene: TRBD1

CDR3 protein: ASSQDTSSGANVLT
V gene: TRBV4-2
J gene: TRBJ2-6
D gene: -

CDR3 protein: ASTRGTPHGYP
V gene: TRBV6-1
J gene: TRBJ1-2
D gene: -

CDR3 protein: ASSSLASGRVQETQY
V gene: TRBV28
J gene: TRBJ2-5
D gene: TRBD2

CDR3 protein: ASTRERGETQY
V gene: TRBV28
J gene: TRBJ2-5
D gene: -

CDR3 protein: ASSTRTENTEAF
V gene: TRBV19
J gene: TRBJ1-1
D gene: -

CDR3 protein: ASDRGWHTEAF
V gene: TRBV19
J gene: TRBJ1-1
D gene: -

CDR3 protein: ASSPGAVNTDTQY
V gene: TRBV27
J gene: TRBJ2-3
D gene: -

CDR3 protein: ASSLLGADGYT
V gene: TRBV5-1
J gene: TRBJ1-2
D gene: -

CDR3 protein: ASSLGDRGSYEQY
V gene: TRBV5-6
J gene: TRBJ2-7
D gene: TRBD1

CDR3 protein: ASSTRTGDGYT
V gene: TRBV7-8
J gene: TRBJ1-2
D gene: TRBD1

CDR3 protein: ASSQEQRGSYEQY
V gene: TRBV4-1
J gene: -
D gene: TRBD2

CDR3 protein: ASSLTGSSMVQY
V gene: TRBV9
J gene: TRBJ2-5
D gene: -

CDR3 protein: ASSAGLAGSQETQY
V gene: TRBV28
J gene: TRBJ2-5
D gene: TRBD2

CDR3 protein: ASSVGASGPFIYEQY
V gene: TRBV5-8
J gene: TRBJ2-7
D gene: TRBD2

CDR3 protein: ASSKNLADTDTQY
V gene: TRBV5-1
J gene: TRBJ2-3
D gene: TRBD2

CDR3 protein: ASTHRAGGYDGYT
V gene: TRBV11-2
J gene: TRBJ1-2
D gene: -

CDR3 protein: ATGILNQPQH
V gene: TRBV6-1
J gene: TRBJ1-5
D gene: -

CDR3 protein: ASTSGGTDTQY
V gene: TRBV28
J gene: TRBJ2-3
D gene: TRBD2

CDR3 protein: ASSRGDPSGNTIY
V gene: TRBV7-6
J gene: TRBJ1-3
D gene: -

CDR3 protein: ASSLERTGRLEAF
V gene: TRBV5-8
J gene: TRBJ1-1
D gene: TRBD1